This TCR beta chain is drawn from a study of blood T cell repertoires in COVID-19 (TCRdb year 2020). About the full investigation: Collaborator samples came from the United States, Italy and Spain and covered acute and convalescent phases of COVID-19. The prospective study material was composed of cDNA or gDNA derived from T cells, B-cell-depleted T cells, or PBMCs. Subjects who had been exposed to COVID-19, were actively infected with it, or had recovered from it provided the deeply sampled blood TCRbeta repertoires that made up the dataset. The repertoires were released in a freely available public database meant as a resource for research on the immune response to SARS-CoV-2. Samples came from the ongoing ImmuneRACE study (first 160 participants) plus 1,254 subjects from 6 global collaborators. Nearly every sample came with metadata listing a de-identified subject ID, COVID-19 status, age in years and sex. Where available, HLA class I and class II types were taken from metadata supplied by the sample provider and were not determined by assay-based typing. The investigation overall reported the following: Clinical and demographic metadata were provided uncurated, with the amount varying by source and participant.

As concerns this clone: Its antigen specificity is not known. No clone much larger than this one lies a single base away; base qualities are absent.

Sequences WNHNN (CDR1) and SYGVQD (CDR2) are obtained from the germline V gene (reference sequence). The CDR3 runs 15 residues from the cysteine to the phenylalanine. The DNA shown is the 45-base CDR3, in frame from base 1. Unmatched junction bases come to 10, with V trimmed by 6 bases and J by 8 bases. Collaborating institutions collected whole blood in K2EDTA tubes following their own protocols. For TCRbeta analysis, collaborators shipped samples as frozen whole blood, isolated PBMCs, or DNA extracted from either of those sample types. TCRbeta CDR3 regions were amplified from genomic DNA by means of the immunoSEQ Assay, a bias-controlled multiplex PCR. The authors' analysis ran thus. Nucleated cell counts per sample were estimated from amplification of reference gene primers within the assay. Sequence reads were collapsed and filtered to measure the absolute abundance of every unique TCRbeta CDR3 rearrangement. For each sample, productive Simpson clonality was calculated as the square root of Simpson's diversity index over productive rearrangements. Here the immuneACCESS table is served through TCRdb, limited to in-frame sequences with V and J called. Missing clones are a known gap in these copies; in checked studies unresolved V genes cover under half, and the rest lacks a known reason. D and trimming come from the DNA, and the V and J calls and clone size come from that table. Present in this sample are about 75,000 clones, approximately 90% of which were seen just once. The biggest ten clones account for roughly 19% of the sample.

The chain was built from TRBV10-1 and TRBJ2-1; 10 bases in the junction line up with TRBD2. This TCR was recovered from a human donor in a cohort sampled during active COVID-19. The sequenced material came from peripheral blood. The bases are TGCGCCAGCAGCCAATCCAGCGGGGGGGCCCATGAGCAGTTCTTC. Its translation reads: CASSQSSGGAHEQFF.